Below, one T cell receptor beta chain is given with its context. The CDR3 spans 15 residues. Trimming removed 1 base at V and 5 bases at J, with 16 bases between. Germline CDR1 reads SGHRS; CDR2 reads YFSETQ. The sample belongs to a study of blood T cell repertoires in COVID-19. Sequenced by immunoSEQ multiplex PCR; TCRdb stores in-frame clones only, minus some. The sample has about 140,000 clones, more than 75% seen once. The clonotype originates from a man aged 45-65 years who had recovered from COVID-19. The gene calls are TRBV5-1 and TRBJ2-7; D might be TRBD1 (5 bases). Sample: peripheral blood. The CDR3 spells CASSLLQGRRDEQYF. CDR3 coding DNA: TGCGCCAGCAGCTTGCTTCAGGGCCGAAGGGACGAGCAGTACTTC.